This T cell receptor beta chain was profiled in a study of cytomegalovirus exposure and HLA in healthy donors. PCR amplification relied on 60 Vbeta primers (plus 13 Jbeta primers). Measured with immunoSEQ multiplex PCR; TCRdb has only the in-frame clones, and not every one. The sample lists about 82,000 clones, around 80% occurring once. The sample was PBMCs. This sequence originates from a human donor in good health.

CDR3 sequence (DNA): TGTGCCAGCAGTAAAGGGCTAGCGGGAAGCACAGATACGCAGTATTTT. Protein: CASSKGLAGSTDTQYF. The chain carries TRBV6-1 and TRBJ2-3; 9 nucleotides align to TRBD2. J was trimmed by 0 bases and V by 5 bases; bases with no gene match: 6. The CDR3 is made up of 16 amino acids. Germline loops: CDR1 MNHNS, CDR2 SASEGT.